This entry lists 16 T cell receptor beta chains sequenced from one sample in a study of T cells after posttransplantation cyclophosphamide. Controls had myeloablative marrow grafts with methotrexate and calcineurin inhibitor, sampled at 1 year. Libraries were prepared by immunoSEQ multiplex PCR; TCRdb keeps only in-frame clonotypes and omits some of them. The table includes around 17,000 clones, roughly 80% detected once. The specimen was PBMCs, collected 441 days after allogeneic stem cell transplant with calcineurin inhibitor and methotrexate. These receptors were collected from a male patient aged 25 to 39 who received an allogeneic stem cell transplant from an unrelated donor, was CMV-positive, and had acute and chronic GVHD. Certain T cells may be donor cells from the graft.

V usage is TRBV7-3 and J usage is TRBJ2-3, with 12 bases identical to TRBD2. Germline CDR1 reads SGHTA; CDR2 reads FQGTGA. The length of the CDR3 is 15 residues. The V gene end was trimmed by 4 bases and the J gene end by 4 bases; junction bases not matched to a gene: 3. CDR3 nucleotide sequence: TGTGCCAGCAGCTCATCTAGCGGGGGGGCAGATACGCAGTATTTT. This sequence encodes CASSSSSGGADTQYF.

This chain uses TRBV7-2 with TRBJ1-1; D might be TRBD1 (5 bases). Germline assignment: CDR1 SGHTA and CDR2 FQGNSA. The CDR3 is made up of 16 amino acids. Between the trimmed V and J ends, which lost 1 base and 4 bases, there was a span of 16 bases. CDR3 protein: CASSLGPGGVGTEAFF. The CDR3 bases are TGTGCCAGCAGCTTAGGGCCCGGGGGTGTGGGCACTGAAGCTTTCTTT.

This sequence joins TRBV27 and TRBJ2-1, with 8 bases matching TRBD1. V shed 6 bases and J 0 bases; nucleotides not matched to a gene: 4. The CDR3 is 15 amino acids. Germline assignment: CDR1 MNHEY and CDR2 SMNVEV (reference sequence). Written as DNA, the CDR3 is TGTGCCAGCAGGGGACAGGCGTACTCCTACAATGAGCAGTTCTTC. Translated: CASRGQAYSYNEQFF.

CDR3 in amino acids: CASSIQGSIAVGYTF. The CDR3, as DNA: TGTGCCAGCAGTATTCAGGGTTCGATAGCTGTTGGCTACACCTTC. V gene TRBV28 combines with J gene TRBJ1-2; perhaps TRBD1 as D (5 bases). Trimming removed 5 bases from V and 7 bases from J, with 20 bases in between. Germline CDR1 reads MDHEN; CDR2 reads SYDVKM. The CDR3 is 15 residues long.

Written as DNA, the CDR3 is TGTGCCAGCAGATTTCTAGCGGGGGGAACAGATACGCAGTATTTT. Translated, it gives CASRFLAGGTDTQYF. The chain is built from TRBV9 and TRBJ2-3, with 11 bases that match TRBD2. CDR1 is SGDLS and CDR2 is YYNGEE in the germline V gene. Trimming at V came to 5 bases and at J to 3 bases, leaving 5 bases not matched to a gene. CDR3 length equals 15 residues. Full variable domain (outside the CDR3, taken from reference TRBV9 and TRBJ2-3): DSGVTQTPKHLITATGQRVTLRCSPRSGDLSVYWYQQSLDQGLQFLIQYYNGEERAKGNILERFSAQQFPDLHSELNLSSLELGDSALYFCASRFLAGGTDTQYFGPGTRLTVL.

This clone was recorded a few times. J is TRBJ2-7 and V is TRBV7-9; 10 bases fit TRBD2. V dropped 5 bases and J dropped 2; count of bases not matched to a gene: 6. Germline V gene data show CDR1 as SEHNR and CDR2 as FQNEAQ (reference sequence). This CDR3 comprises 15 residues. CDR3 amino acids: CASSPTSGITYEQYF. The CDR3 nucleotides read TGTGCCAGCAGCCCAACTAGCGGGATTACCTACGAGCAGTACTTC.

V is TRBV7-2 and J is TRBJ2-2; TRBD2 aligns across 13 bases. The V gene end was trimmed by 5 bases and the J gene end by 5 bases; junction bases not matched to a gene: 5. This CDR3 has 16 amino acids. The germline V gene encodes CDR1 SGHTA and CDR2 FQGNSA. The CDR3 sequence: CASSGLAGVGTGELFF. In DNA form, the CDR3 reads TGTGCCAGCAGCGGACTAGCGGGGGTTGGGACCGGGGAGCTGTTTTTT.

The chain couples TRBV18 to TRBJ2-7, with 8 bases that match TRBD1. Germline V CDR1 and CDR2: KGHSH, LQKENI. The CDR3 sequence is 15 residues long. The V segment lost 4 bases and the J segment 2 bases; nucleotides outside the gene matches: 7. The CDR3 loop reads CASSLSGTGTYEQYF. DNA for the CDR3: TGTGCCAGCTCACTATCCGGGACAGGAACCTACGAGCAGTACTTC. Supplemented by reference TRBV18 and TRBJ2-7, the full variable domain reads NAGVMQNPRHLVRRRGQEARLRCSPMKGHSHVYWYRQLPEEGLKFMVYLQKENIIDESGMPKERFSAEFPKEGPSILRIQQVVRGDSAAYFCASSLSGTGTYEQYFGPGTRLTVT.

The CDR3 nucleotides are TGTGCCACCAGCAGAGATCCCCCCACTAACTATGGCTACACCTTC. The encoded protein is CATSRDPPTNYGYTF. The rearrangement links TRBV15 to TRBJ1-2; D gene unclear. Between the trimmed V and J ends, which lost 0 bases and 0 bases, there was a span of 8 bases. There are 15 residues in the CDR3. Looked up from germline, CDR1 is LNHNV and CDR2 is YYDKDF (reference sequence).

The CDR3 region is CASSLVRTEAFF. The CDR3 DNA is TGTGCCAGCAGCTTGGTTAGAACTGAAGCTTTCTTT. This rearrangement joins TRBV5-6 to TRBJ1-1; D remains ambiguous. The CDR3 has 12 residues. Trimming stripped 0 bases from V and 5 bases from J, with 5 bases between. Germline CDR1 and CDR2: SGHDT and YYEEEE.

The CDR3 DNA is TGTGCCAGCAGCGTGGGACAGGTTGAAAAACTGTTTTTT. It specifies CASSVGQVEKLFF. This rearrangement joins TRBV9 to TRBJ1-4; 8 bases agree with TRBD1. The CDR3 is 13 residues long. Germline V lookup: CDR1 SGDLS, CDR2 YYNGEE. J lost 7 bases, V lost 2 bases, and 1 base had no gene match.

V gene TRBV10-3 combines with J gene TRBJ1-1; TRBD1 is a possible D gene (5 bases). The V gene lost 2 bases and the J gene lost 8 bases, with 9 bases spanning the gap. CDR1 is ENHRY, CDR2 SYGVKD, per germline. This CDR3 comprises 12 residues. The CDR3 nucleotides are TGTGCCATCAGTGAGGTACAGGAGGAAGCTTTCTTT. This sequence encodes CAISEVQEEAFF.

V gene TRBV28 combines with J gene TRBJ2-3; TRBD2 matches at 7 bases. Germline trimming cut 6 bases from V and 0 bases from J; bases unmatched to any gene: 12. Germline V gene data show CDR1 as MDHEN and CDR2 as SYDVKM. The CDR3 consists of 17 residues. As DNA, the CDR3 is TGTGCCAGCAGCCATGGGGGGGTAGAGTTTAGCACAGATACGCAGTATTTT. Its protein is CASSHGGVEFSTDTQYF.

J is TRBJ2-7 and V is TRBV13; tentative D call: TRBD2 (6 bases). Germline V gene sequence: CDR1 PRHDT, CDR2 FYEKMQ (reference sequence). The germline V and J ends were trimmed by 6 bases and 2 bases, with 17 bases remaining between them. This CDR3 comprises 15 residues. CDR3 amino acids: CASSPAGAGPYEQYF. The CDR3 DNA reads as TGTGCCAGCAGTCCTGCCGGCGCGGGGCCCTACGAGCAGTACTTC.

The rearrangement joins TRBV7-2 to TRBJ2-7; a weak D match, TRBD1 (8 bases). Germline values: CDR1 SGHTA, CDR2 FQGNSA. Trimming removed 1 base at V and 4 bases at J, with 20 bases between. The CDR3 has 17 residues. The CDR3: CASSLEGAGQGGYEQYF. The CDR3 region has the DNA TGTGCCAGCAGCTTAGAAGGGGCAGGACAGGGAGGGTACGAGCAGTACTTC.

CDR3 loop: CASSGTRDSAGYEQYF. CDR3 sequence (DNA): TGTGCCAGCAGTGGGACTCGGGATAGCGCCGGCTACGAGCAGTACTTC. The V call is TRBV28, the J call TRBJ2-7; TRBD2 is a possible D gene (6 bases). This CDR3 is built from 16 residues. V was trimmed by 5 bases and J by 3 bases, leaving 20 bases between them. Per the germline V gene, CDR1 is MDHEN and CDR2 is SYDVKM.